This T cell receptor beta chain was obtained from a study of T cell responses to AZD1222 COVID-19 vaccine. The V and J ends lost 4 bases and 8 bases, in that order; junction bases with no gene match: 8. The CDR3 contains 14 residues. The V gene's germline CDR1 is SGDLS and CDR2 YYNGEE. Using immunoSEQ multiplex PCR, the repertoire was profiled, and TCRdb retains in-frame clones only, with some absent. The sample yields about 270,000 clones, 90% to 95% seen once. This specimen was peripheral blood, taken 28 days after the second AZD1222 dose. The chain couples TRBV9 to TRBJ2-1, with TRBD2 identical over 8 bases. The receptor comes from an adult who received the AZD1222 COVID-19 vaccine. As DNA, the CDR3 is TGTGCCAGCAGCCCTGGGACTAGTATCCATGAGCAGTTCTTC. This codes for CASSPGTSIHEQFF.